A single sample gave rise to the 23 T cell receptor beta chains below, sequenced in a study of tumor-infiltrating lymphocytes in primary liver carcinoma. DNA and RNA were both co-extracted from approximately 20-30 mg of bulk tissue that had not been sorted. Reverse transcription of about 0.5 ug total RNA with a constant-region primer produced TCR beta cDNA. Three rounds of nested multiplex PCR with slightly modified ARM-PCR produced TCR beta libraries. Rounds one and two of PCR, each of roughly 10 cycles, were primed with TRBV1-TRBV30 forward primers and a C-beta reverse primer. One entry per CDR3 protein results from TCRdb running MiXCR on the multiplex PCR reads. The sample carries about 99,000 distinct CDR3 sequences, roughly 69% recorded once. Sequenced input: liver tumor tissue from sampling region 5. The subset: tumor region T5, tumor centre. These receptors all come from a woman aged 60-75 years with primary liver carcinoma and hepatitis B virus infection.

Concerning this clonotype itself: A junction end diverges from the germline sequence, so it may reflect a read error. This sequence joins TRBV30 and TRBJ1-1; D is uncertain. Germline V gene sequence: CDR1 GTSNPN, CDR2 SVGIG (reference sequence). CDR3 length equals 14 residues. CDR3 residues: CAWSVSTATDEAFF. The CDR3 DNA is TGTGCCTGGAGTGTCTCGACGGCAACTGATGAAGCCTTCTTT.

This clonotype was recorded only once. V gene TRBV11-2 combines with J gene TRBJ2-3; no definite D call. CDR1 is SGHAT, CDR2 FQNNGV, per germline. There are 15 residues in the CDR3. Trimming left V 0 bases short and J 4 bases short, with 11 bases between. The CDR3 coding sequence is TGTGCCAGCAGCTTAGATCGACATAAAGCAGATACGCAGTATTTT. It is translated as CASSLDRHKADTQYF.

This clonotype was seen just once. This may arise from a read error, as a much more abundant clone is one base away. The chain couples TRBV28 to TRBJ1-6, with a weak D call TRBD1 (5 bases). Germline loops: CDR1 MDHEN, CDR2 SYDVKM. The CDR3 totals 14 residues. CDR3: CTSSQGSYNSPLHF. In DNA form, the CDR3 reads TGTACCAGCAGTCAGGGCTCCTATAATTCACCCCTCCACTTT. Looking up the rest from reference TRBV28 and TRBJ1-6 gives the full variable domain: DVKVTQSSRYLVKRTGEKVFLECVQDMDHENMFWYRQDPGLGLRLIYFSYDVKMKEKGDIPEGYSVSREKKERFSLILESASTNQTSMYLCTSSQGSYNSPLHFGNGTRLTVT.

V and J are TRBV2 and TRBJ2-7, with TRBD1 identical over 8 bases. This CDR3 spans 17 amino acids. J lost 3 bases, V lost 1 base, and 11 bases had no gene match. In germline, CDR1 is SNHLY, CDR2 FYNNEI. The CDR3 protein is CASSEGRTGRRDYEQYF. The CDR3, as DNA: TGTGCCAGCAGTGAAGGAAGGACAGGGAGGAGGGACTACGAGCAGTACTTC.

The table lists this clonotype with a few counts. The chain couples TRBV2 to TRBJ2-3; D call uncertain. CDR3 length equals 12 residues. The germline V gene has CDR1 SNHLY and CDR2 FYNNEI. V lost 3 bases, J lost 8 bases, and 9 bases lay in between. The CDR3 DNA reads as TGTGCCAGCAGTGAGTGGACGGGTACGCAGTATTTT. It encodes CASSEWTGTQYF.

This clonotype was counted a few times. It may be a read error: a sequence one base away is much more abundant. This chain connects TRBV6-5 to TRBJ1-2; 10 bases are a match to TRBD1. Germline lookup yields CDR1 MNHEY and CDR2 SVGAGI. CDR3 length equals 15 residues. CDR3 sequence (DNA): TGTGCCAACAGTTGGACAGGGGGTCAGTCGGGTGGCTACACCTTC. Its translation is CANSWTGGQSGGYTF.

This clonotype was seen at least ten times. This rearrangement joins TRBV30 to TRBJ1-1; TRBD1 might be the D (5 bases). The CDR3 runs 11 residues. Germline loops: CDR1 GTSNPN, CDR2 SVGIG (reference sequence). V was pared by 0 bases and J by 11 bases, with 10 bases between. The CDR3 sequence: CAWSVRDEAFF. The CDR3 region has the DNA TGTGCCTGGAGTGTGAGGGACGAGGCTTTCTTT.

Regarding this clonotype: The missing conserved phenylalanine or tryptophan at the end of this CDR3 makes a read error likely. CDR3 in amino acids: CASNALSNRPQHS. The CDR3 DNA sequence: TGTGCCAGCAACGCCCTTAGCAATCGGCCCCAGCATTCT. The chain couples TRBV6-1 to TRBJ1-5; D gene uncertain. CDR3 size: 13 residues. CDR1 is MNHNS, CDR2 SASEGT, per germline.

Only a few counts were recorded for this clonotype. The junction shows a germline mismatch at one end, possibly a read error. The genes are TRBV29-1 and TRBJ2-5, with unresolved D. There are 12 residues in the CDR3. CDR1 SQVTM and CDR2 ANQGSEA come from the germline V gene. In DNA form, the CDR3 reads TGCAGTGTTGTTCGGGTCAAAGAGGCCCAGTACTTC. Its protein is CSVVRVKEAQYF.

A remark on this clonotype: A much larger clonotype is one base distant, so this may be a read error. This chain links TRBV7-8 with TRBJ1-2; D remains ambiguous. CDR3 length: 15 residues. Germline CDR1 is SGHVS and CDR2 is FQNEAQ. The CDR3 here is CASSLAGSPVYGYAF. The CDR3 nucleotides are TGTGCCAGCAGCTTAGCGGGCAGTCCAGTCTATGGCTACGCCTTC.

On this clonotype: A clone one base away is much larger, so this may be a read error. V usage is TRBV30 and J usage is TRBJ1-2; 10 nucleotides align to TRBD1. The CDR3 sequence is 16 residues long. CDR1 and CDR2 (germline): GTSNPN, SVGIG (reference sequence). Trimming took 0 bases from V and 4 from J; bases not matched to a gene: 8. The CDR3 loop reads CAWSVQVRDRGYGYTF. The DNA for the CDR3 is TGTGCCTGGAGTGTACAAGTCCGGGACAGGGGCTATGGCTACACCTTC.

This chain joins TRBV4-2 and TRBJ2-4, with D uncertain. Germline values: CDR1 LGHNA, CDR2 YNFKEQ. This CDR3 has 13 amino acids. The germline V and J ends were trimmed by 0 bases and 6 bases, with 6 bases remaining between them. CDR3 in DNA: TGTGCCAGCAGCCAAGATCGAGTAAACATTCAGTACTTC. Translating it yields CASSQDRVNIQYF.

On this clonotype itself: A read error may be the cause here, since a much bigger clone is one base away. CDR3 amino acids: CVSSRRGTGYLNYGYTF. In nucleotides, the CDR3 is TGTGTCAGCAGCCGCCGGGGGACAGGTTATCTTAACTATGGCTACACCTTC. J is TRBJ1-2 and V is TRBV5-8; 8 bases line up with TRBD1. The CDR3 is 17 residues long. Germline V gene sequence: CDR1 SGHTS, CDR2 YDEGEE.

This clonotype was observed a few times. The CDR3 DNA is TGTGCCAGCAGCTTATCCGGGACAGGGTCCGTAAAACTGTTTTTT. Its translation: CASSLSGTGSVKLFF. V is TRBV13 and J is TRBJ1-4; 9 bases line up with TRBD1. With V trimmed by 2 bases and J by 10 bases, 8 bases remained unmatched. Germline CDR1 reads PRHDT; CDR2 reads FYEKMQ (reference sequence). This CDR3 region has 15 residues. Full variable domain (remainder filled in from reference TRBV13 and TRBJ1-4): AAGVIQSPRHLIKEKRETATLKCYPIPRHDTVYWYQQGPGQDPQFLISFYEKMQSDKGSIPDRFSAQQFSDYHSELNMSSLELGDSALYFCASSLSGTGSVKLFFGSGTQLSVL.

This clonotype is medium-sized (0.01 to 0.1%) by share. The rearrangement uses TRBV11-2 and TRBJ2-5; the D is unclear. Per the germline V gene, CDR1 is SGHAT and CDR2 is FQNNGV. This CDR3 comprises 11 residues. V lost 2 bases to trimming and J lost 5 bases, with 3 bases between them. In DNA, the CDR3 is TGTGCCAGCAGCTTAAGTGAGACCCAGTACTTC. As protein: CASSLSETQYF. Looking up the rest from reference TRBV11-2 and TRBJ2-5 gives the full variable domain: EAGVAQSPRYKIIEKRQSVAFWCNPISGHATLYWYQQILGQGPKLLIQFQNNGVVDDSQLPKDRFSAERLKGVDSTLKIQPAKLEDSAVYLCASSLSETQYFGPGTRLLVL.

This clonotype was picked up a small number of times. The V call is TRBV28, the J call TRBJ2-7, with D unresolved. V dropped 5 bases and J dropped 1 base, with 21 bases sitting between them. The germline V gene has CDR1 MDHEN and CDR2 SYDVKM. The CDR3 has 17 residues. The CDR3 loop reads CASSLLFRPSRSYEQYF. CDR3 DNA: TGTGCCAGCAGTCTCCTATTCCGACCGTCGCGTTCCTACGAGCAGTACTTC.

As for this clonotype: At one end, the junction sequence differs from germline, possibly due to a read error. CDR3 protein: CSVAPRGGSTDTHYF. The DNA for the CDR3 is TGCAGCGTTGCACCTAGAGGTGGGAGCACAGATACGCACTATTTT. This chain uses TRBV29-1 with TRBJ2-3, with a possible D match to TRBD2 (5 bases). The CDR3 extends over 15 amino acids. Looked up from germline, CDR1 is SQVTM and CDR2 is ANQGSEA.

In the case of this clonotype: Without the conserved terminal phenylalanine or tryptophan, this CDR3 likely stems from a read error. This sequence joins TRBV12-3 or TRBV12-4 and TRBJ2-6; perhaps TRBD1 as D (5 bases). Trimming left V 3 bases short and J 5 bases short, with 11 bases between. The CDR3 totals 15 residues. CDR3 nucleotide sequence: TGTGCCAGCAGTTTGCGCAGGGCAAGGGCCAACGTCCTGACTTCC. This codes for CASSLRRARANVLTS.

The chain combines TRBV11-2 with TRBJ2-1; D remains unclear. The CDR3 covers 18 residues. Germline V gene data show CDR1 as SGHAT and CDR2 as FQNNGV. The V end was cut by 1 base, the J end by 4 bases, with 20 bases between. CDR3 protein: CASSLGGSSRLQYNEQFF. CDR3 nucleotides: TGTGCCAGCAGCTTAGGTGGTAGCAGTAGGCTTCAATACAATGAGCAGTTCTTC.

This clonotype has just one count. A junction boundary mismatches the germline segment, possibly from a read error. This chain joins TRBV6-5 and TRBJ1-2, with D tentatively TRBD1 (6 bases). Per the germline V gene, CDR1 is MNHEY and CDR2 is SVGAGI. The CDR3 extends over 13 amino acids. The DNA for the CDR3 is TGTGCCAGTAGTTACGAGGGGGGCGACGGCTACACCTTC. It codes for CASSYEGGDGYTF.

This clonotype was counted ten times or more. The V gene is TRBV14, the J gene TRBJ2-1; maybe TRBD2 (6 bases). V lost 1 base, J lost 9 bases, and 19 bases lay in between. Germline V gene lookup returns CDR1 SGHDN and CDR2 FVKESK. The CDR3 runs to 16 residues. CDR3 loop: CASSQVGGTGLGEQFF. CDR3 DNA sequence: TGTGCCAGCAGCCAAGTGGGCGGGACTGGCCTTGGTGAGCAGTTCTTC.

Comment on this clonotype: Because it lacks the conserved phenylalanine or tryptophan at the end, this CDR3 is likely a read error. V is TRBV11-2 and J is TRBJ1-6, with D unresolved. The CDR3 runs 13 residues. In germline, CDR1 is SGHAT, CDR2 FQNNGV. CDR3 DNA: TGTGCCAGCAGTTTTGTAATGAATTCAGCCCTCCACATT. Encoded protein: CASSFVMNSALHI.

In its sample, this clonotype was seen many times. CDR3 sequence: CATHQTATSYEQYF. The CDR3 bases are TGTGCCACCCATCAGACGGCTACATCCTACGAGCAGTACTTC. The rearrangement joins TRBV6-5 to TRBJ2-7; D unresolved. The CDR3 spans 14 residues. The V gene's germline CDR1 is MNHEY and CDR2 SVGAGI. Trimming cost V 10 bases and J 1 base, with 17 bases left between them.